This passage covers 8 T cell receptor beta chains from one sample sequenced in a study of T cells in Graves' hyperthyroidism and ophthalmopathy. Amplified regions were TCR beta CDR3 sequences from RNA transcripts. With the HTBI primer set, the TCR CDR3 went through a first round of RT-PCR. TCRdb passed the multiplex PCR reads through MiXCR, listing each CDR3 protein once. The table includes hundreds of thousands of distinct CDR3 sequences, around 15% detected once. The sequencing input was blood. These receptors were taken from a woman aged 18 to 35 with Graves' ophthalmopathy.

This clonotype showed up many times. The V and J genes are TRBV7-2 and TRBJ2-1; either TRBD1 or TRBD2 may supply D (5 bases each). The CDR3 contains 14 residues. V gave up 6 bases and J gave up 2 bases, with 11 bases separating them. Germline V gene sequence: CDR1 SGHTA, CDR2 FQGNSA. CDR3 DNA sequence: TGTGCCAGCAGTTCGGGACGTACCTACAATGAGCAGTTCTTC. Translated: CASSSGRTYNEQFF.

The chain has TRBV11-2 and TRBJ2-3, with TRBD2 matching over 15 bases. CDR1 SGHAT and CDR2 FQNNGV come from the germline V gene. The length of the CDR3 is 18 residues. J gave up 2 bases and V 6 bases, and 9 bases lay outside the gene matches. CDR3 sequence reads: CASSSLGLAGGDTDTQYF. The DNA for the CDR3 is TGTGCCAGCAGTTCCCTCGGACTAGCGGGAGGGGACACAGATACGCAGTATTTT.

This clonotype was detected only a few times. The genes are TRBV19 and TRBJ2-6, with a weak D call TRBD1 (6 bases). The germline CDR1 and CDR2 sequences are LNHDA and SQIVND (reference sequence). Trimming stripped 7 bases from V and 3 bases from J, with 16 bases between. This CDR3 is 16 amino acids long. The CDR3 spells CASKAGVGLGANVLTF. CDR3 in DNA: TGTGCCAGTAAGGCAGGGGTGGGGCTTGGGGCCAACGTCCTGACTTTC.

This clonotype was seen at least ten times. CDR3 sequence reads: CASSDPATNEKLFF. The CDR3 DNA reads TGTGCCAGCAGCGACCCTGCAACTAATGAAAAACTGTTTTTT. The V and J genes are TRBV2 and TRBJ1-4; no firm D call. Germline V gene lookup returns CDR1 SNHLY and CDR2 FYNNEI. CDR3 length: 14 amino acids. Trimming took 6 bases from V and 0 from J, leaving 8 bases between them.

About this clonotype itself: It may be a read error: a sequence one base away is much more abundant. This chain uses TRBV6-5 with TRBJ2-1, with 7 bases matching TRBD2. This CDR3 is built from 17 residues. Per germline, CDR1 MNHEY and CDR2 SVGAGI. CDR3 region: CASNYSGSGRGWNEQFF. As DNA, the CDR3 is TGTGCCAGCAATTACTCCGGGTCTGGGCGGGGGTGGAATGAGCAGTTCTTC.

The chain carries TRBV14 and TRBJ2-7; 7 nucleotides match TRBD2. The germline V gene has CDR1 SGHDN and CDR2 FVKESK. Unmatched junction bases numbered 6, after V lost 1 base and J lost 0 bases. The CDR3 totals 16 residues. The CDR3: CASSQGGGTYSYEQYF. The CDR3 nucleotides read TGTGCCAGCAGCCAAGGGGGGGGTACCTACTCCTACGAGCAGTACTTC.

There are many counts of this clonotype. The V call is TRBV3-1, the J call TRBJ1-3, with D possibly being TRBD1 (6 bases). The V end lost 3 bases, the J end lost 4 bases, and 13 bases lay between the germline ends. Germline assignment: CDR1 LGHDT and CDR2 YNNKEL (reference sequence). There are 15 residues in the CDR3. This chain's CDR3 is CASSHRGGDGNTIYF. The CDR3 bases are TGTGCCAGCAGCCACCGAGGGGGGGACGGAAACACCATATATTTT.

This clonotype was detected ten times or more. The V call is TRBV30, the J call TRBJ1-5; 9 nucleotides line up with TRBD1. CDR1 is GTSNPN and CDR2 is SVGIG in the germline V gene (reference sequence). V lost 0 bases and J lost 7; bases outside the gene matches: 10. There are 16 residues in the CDR3. The CDR3 reads CAWSVRGTGYRQPQHF. CDR3 DNA: TGTGCCTGGAGTGTACGCGGGACAGGGTATCGACAGCCCCAGCATTTT.